Listed below are T cell receptor beta chains from one sample, sequenced in a study of T-cell reconstitution after alpha-beta-depleted transplantation in children. MiXCR, run by TCRdb on the PCR reads, gives a single entry per CDR3 protein. This sample has fewer than 1 million distinct CDR3 sequences; under 20% occur once, and the top ten carry roughly 5%. This specimen was PBMCs, mostly from graft donor cells, taken 360 days after TCRalphabeta/CD19-depleted stem cell transplant. The receptors derive from a male patient younger than 18 who had a stem cell transplant for acute lymphoblastic leukemia, so the T cells may come from the graft donor. The CDR3 runs from the conserved cysteine through the conserved F or W. D genes are given only for firm matches. Not all rows give a size; the values are once, few, many and, for expanded clones, a class.

v_gene: TRBV12-3/TRBV12-4; abundance: many; j_gene: TRBJ2-5; d_gene: -; CDR3nt: TGTGCCAGCAGTCACTCGACGGGGACCCAGTACTTC; CDR3aa: CASSHSTGTQYF
v_gene: TRBV6-5; abundance: few; j_gene: TRBJ2-7; d_gene: TRBD2; CDR3nt: TGTGCCAGCAGTTACAGGCTAGCGGGAGCCGAGCAGTACTTC; CDR3aa: CASSYRLAGAEQYF
v_gene: TRBV21-1; abundance: few; j_gene: TRBJ2-3; d_gene: -; CDR3nt: TGTGCCAGCGACGGTCCCCGGGCCCAGAGAGATACGCAGTATTTT; CDR3aa: CASDGPRAQRDTQYF
v_gene: TRBV7-2; abundance: few; j_gene: TRBJ2-1; d_gene: TRBD2; CDR3nt: TGTGCCAGCAGAGGGACTAGCGGTCCCTACAATGAGCAGTTCTTC; CDR3aa: CASRGTSGPYNEQFF
v_gene: TRBV5-5; abundance: few; j_gene: TRBJ2-3; d_gene: -; CDR3nt: TGTGCCAGCAGCTTGAGTGGGAGTCTAACAGATACGCAGTATTTT; CDR3aa: CASSLSGSLTDTQYF
v_gene: TRBV4-1; abundance: -; j_gene: TRBJ2-7; d_gene: TRBD2; CDR3nt: TGCGCCAGCAGCCAATCTAGCGGCAGCACCTACGAGCAGTACTTC; CDR3aa: CASSQSSGSTYEQYF
v_gene: TRBV7-9; abundance: few; j_gene: TRBJ2-1; d_gene: -; CDR3nt: TGTGCCCTGGACCCAGGGGGACTCTACAATGAGCAGTTCTTC; CDR3aa: CALDPGGLYNEQFF
v_gene: TRBV30; abundance: few; j_gene: TRBJ2-7; d_gene: -; CDR3nt: TGTGCCTGGAGAAGGGTGGGCAGACCGGGCGACGAGCAGTACTTC; CDR3aa: CAWRRVGRPGDEQYF
v_gene: TRBV12-3/TRBV12-4; abundance: many; j_gene: TRBJ2-3; d_gene: -; CDR3nt: TGTGCCAGCAGCTCGGGGAACAGCGGAGATACGCAGTATTTT; CDR3aa: CASSSGNSGDTQYF
v_gene: TRBV7-3; abundance: few; j_gene: TRBJ2-1; d_gene: -; CDR3nt: TGTGCCAGCAGCTCTATCCAGGGCAATGAGCAGTTCTTC; CDR3aa: CASSSIQGNEQFF
v_gene: TRBV6-1; abundance: few; j_gene: TRBJ2-1; d_gene: TRBD1; CDR3nt: TGTGCCAGCAGTGTTTCTGGGGCAGGGGGCCATGAGCAGTTCTTC; CDR3aa: CASSVSGAGGHEQFF
v_gene: TRBV6-5; abundance: few; j_gene: TRBJ2-5; d_gene: TRBD2; CDR3nt: TGTGCCAGCAGTTACTGGGCGTCGGGAGGGCCGAAGACCCAGTACTTC; CDR3aa: CASSYWASGGPKTQYF
v_gene: TRBV5-1; abundance: few; j_gene: TRBJ2-1; d_gene: -; CDR3nt: TGCGCCAGCAGCTCCCCGGTGGAGGCCCCCTACAATGAGCAGTTCTTC; CDR3aa: CASSSPVEAPYNEQFF
v_gene: TRBV18; abundance: few; j_gene: TRBJ2-6; d_gene: -; CDR3nt: TGTGCCAGCTCACCCCAGGTGGGGGCCGGCTCTGGGGCCAACGTCCTGACTTTC; CDR3aa: CASSPQVGAGSGANVLTF
v_gene: TRBV6-5; abundance: few; j_gene: TRBJ2-6; d_gene: -; CDR3nt: TGTGCCAGCAGTTACTCGAGTGAGGATCTCTCTGGGGCCAACGTCCTGACTTTC; CDR3aa: CASSYSSEDLSGANVLTF
v_gene: TRBV11-3; abundance: -; j_gene: TRBJ2-1; d_gene: TRBD2; CDR3nt: TGTGCCAGCAGCTTAGGTGGACTAGAGTACAATGAGCAGTTCTTC; CDR3aa: CASSLGGLEYNEQFF
v_gene: TRBV27; abundance: many; j_gene: TRBJ1-2; d_gene: -; CDR3nt: TGTGCCAGCAGTTTAACAAGCCCCGGCCTAGGCTATGGCTACACCTTC; CDR3aa: CASSLTSPGLGYGYTF
v_gene: TRBV24-1; abundance: -; j_gene: TRBJ2-1; d_gene: TRBD1; CDR3nt: TGTGCCACCAGTGTTGGGACAGGGCCATACAATGAGCAGTTCTTC; CDR3aa: CATSVGTGPYNEQFF
v_gene: TRBV6-1; abundance: few; j_gene: TRBJ2-1; d_gene: -; CDR3nt: TGTGCCAGCAGTCCGGACCCGCGGGGTACTAAGTTCTTC; CDR3aa: CASSPDPRGTKFF
v_gene: TRBV12-3/TRBV12-4; abundance: few; j_gene: TRBJ2-7; d_gene: -; CDR3nt: TGTGCCAGCAGTTTGGGCAGGAGCCATAAAGAGCAGTACTTC; CDR3aa: CASSLGRSHKEQYF
v_gene: TRBV7-9; abundance: few; j_gene: TRBJ2-5; d_gene: TRBD2; CDR3nt: TGTGCCAGCAGCTTACGGCTAGCGGGTGAAGAGACCCAGTACTTC; CDR3aa: CASSLRLAGEETQYF
v_gene: TRBV18; abundance: few; j_gene: TRBJ2-7; d_gene: TRBD1; CDR3nt: TGTGCCAGCTCGCCGTACAGGGGCCACTCCTACGAGCAGTACTTC; CDR3aa: CASSPYRGHSYEQYF
v_gene: TRBV12-3/TRBV12-4; abundance: -; j_gene: TRBJ2-6; d_gene: -; CDR3nt: TGTGCCAGCAGCACCAGGGTGTACTCTGGGGCCAACGTCCTGACTTTC; CDR3aa: CASSTRVYSGANVLTF